This TCR beta chain was captured in a study of T cells in Graves' hyperthyroidism and ophthalmopathy. Turning to the study itself: Peripheral blood draws took place at initial diagnosis, ahead of any treatment.

Using RNA transcripts as the source, TCR beta CDR3 regions were amplified. HTBI primers were used for first-round RT-PCR of the TCR CDR3. TCRdb re-called the multiplex PCR reads with MiXCR, one entry per CDR3 protein. The table lists hundreds of thousands of distinct CDR3 sequences, approximately 14% of them singletons, with around 12% in the top ten. Germline CDR1 is SNHLY and CDR2 is FYNNEI. The CDR3 runs to 14 residues. The V gene lost 6 bases and the J gene lost 0 bases, with 9 bases spanning the gap. This clonotype showed up many times. The antigen remains undetermined. Not enrolled were patients with uncontrolled infection, other autoimmune disease, pregnancy or lactation. Fresh 10 ml peripheral blood yielded PBMCs. Study-wide points: Blood samples included most of the expanded thyroid clonotypes exceeding 0.001.

Source material: blood. This TCR was recovered from a woman between 45 and 60 years old with Graves' ophthalmopathy. The chain couples TRBV2 to TRBJ2-1, with D perhaps matching TRBD2 (5 bases). The CDR3 here is CASRDSSSYNEQFF. CDR3 in DNA: TGTGCCAGCAGGGACTCTTCCTCCTACAATGAGCAGTTCTTC.